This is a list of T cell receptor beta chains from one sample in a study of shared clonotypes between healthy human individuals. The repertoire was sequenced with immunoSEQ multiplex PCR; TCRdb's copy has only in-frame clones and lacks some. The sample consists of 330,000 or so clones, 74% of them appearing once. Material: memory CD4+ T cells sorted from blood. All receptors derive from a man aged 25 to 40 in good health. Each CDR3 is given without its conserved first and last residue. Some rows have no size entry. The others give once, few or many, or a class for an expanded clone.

CDR3aa: ASSEGFLAGNNEQF
v_gene: TRBV6-4
j_gene: TRBJ2-1
abundance: .

CDR3aa: ASSLVRDPDTQY
v_gene: TRBV7-2
j_gene: TRBJ2-3
abundance: .

CDR3aa: ASSLQENDYNEQF
v_gene: TRBV19
j_gene: TRBJ2-1
abundance: .

CDR3aa: ASSESRGETDEQY
v_gene: TRBV10-1
j_gene: TRBJ2-7
abundance: .

CDR3aa: ASSLSLSYGGEAF
v_gene: TRBV11-2
j_gene: TRBJ1-1
abundance: few

CDR3aa: ASSSHRVRNLKEQY
v_gene: TRBV7-9
j_gene: TRBJ2-7
abundance: .

CDR3aa: ASSSTGNFVRENIQY
v_gene: TRBV7-9
j_gene: TRBJ2-4
abundance: .

CDR3aa: ASGLGTNSNQPQH
v_gene: TRBV19
j_gene: TRBJ1-5
abundance: .

CDR3aa: ASTPTRQGGDTQY
v_gene: TRBV10-2
j_gene: TRBJ2-3
abundance: .

CDR3aa: ASSLAAGGGSYEQY
v_gene: TRBV5-1
j_gene: TRBJ2-7
abundance: few

CDR3aa: ASSVGQGQETQY
v_gene: TRBV9
j_gene: TRBJ2-5
abundance: .

CDR3aa: AWGPGGLADTQY
v_gene: TRBV30
j_gene: TRBJ2-3
abundance: .

CDR3aa: ASRKGLAGGGQY
v_gene: TRBV6-5
j_gene: TRBJ2-7
abundance: many

CDR3aa: ASSLGAGSGIYEQY
v_gene: TRBV28
j_gene: TRBJ2-7
abundance: .

CDR3aa: ASSISVKRNTEAF
v_gene: TRBV11-1
j_gene: TRBJ1-1
abundance: .

CDR3aa: ASSLLSGSSYNEQF
v_gene: TRBV5-5
j_gene: TRBJ2-1
abundance: .

CDR3aa: ASTPIGGSEAF
v_gene: TRBV5-1
j_gene: TRBJ1-1
abundance: .

CDR3aa: SVVRGFGETQY
v_gene: TRBV29-1
j_gene: TRBJ2-5
abundance: few

CDR3aa: ASSDEGNTDTQY
v_gene: TRBV10-1
j_gene: TRBJ2-3
abundance: .

CDR3aa: ASSLDTAGSTGELF
v_gene: TRBV5-6
j_gene: TRBJ2-2
abundance: .

CDR3aa: ASSPPIYRGSGAYEQY
v_gene: TRBV27
j_gene: TRBJ2-7
abundance: .

CDR3aa: ASSMGLEQY
v_gene: TRBV19
j_gene: TRBJ2-7
abundance: .

CDR3aa: ASSEGASLGYT
v_gene: TRBV9
j_gene: TRBJ1-2
abundance: .

CDR3aa: ASSLALGGSPKGDTQY
v_gene: TRBV7-2
j_gene: TRBJ2-3
abundance: .

CDR3aa: ASSSGLARETQY
v_gene: TRBV19
j_gene: TRBJ2-5
abundance: .

CDR3aa: ASSYSIGETQY
v_gene: TRBV6-6
j_gene: TRBJ2-5
abundance: .

CDR3aa: ATRSDSGPAYGYT
v_gene: TRBV10-3
j_gene: TRBJ1-2
abundance: .

CDR3aa: ASSEQTGSSYEQY
v_gene: TRBV2
j_gene: TRBJ2-7
abundance: .

CDR3aa: ASSFGPTNTGELF
v_gene: TRBV11-3
j_gene: TRBJ2-2
abundance: .

CDR3aa: ASSPGQGGEETQY
v_gene: TRBV18
j_gene: TRBJ2-5
abundance: .

CDR3aa: SAPISYEQY
v_gene: TRBV20-1
j_gene: TRBJ2-7
abundance: .

CDR3aa: ASSTQTGVGNTIY
v_gene: TRBV11-2
j_gene: TRBJ1-3
abundance: .

CDR3aa: ASSSSAGTEAF
v_gene: TRBV27
j_gene: TRBJ1-1
abundance: .

CDR3aa: ASSLGGQGMF
v_gene: TRBV28
j_gene: TRBJ2-2
abundance: few

CDR3aa: ASSLAQGNTIY
v_gene: TRBV5-1
j_gene: TRBJ1-3
abundance: .

CDR3aa: ASSRPGGNEQY
v_gene: TRBV5-6
j_gene: TRBJ2-7
abundance: .

CDR3aa: ASTQDGNNQPQH
v_gene: TRBV6-1
j_gene: TRBJ1-5
abundance: once

CDR3aa: ASSLSRELGAKNIQY
v_gene: TRBV27
j_gene: TRBJ2-4
abundance: .

CDR3aa: ASSLVPGLASYNEQF
v_gene: TRBV7-9
j_gene: TRBJ2-1
abundance: .

CDR3aa: ASRTGGSYEQY
v_gene: TRBV28
j_gene: TRBJ2-7
abundance: .

CDR3aa: ASSLAATNEKLF
v_gene: TRBV11-2
j_gene: TRBJ1-4
abundance: .

CDR3aa: ASSMEGRTDTQY
v_gene: TRBV19
j_gene: TRBJ2-3
abundance: .

CDR3aa: ASRKTDHSNQPQH
v_gene: TRBV2
j_gene: TRBJ1-5
abundance: once

CDR3aa: ASSLAVGGIYNEQF
v_gene: TRBV7-8
j_gene: TRBJ2-1
abundance: .

CDR3aa: ASSPDRSNEQF
v_gene: TRBV5-1
j_gene: TRBJ2-1
abundance: .

CDR3aa: ASSYSTRPLSTEAF
v_gene: TRBV6-5
j_gene: TRBJ1-1
abundance: few

CDR3aa: ASSGQGTTEAF
v_gene: TRBV6-1
j_gene: TRBJ1-1
abundance: .

CDR3aa: ASSPWGDQETQY
v_gene: TRBV18
j_gene: TRBJ2-5
abundance: few

CDR3aa: ASSLARGFGETQY
v_gene: TRBV5-5
j_gene: TRBJ2-5
abundance: .

CDR3aa: ASSLALAGAGVNEQF
v_gene: TRBV7-6
j_gene: TRBJ2-1
abundance: .

CDR3aa: ASSRGTNEAF
v_gene: TRBV28
j_gene: TRBJ1-1
abundance: .

CDR3aa: ASSGTADQPQH
v_gene: TRBV6-1
j_gene: TRBJ1-5
abundance: .

CDR3aa: ASRSTSGGYNEQF
v_gene: TRBV7-6
j_gene: TRBJ2-1
abundance: few